These 24 T cell receptor beta chains came from one sample sequenced in a study of response to subunit inactivated influenza vaccine. TCRdb re-called the RT-PCR reads with MiXCR, one entry per CDR3 protein. This table has fewer than 250,000 distinct CDR3 sequences, around 14% appearing once. This sample comprised CD8+ T cells sorted from PBMCs, obtained approximately 5 days after vaccination. These TCRs come from a man between 50 and 59 years old who received an inactivated influenza vaccine.

J is TRBJ2-1 and V is TRBV5-6, with TRBD2 identical over 8 bases. V lost 0 bases to trimming and J lost 4 bases; unmatched junction nucleotides: 9. The CDR3 loop spans 17 amino acids. Germline lookup yields CDR1 SGHDT and CDR2 YYEEEE. The CDR3 spells CASSLVGASGLYNEQFF. As DNA, the CDR3 is TGTGCCAGCAGCTTGGTCGGAGCTAGCGGGCTTTACAATGAGCAGTTCTTC.

This clonotype was seen a handful of times. The chain is built from TRBV5-6 and TRBJ2-7; 8 bases match TRBD1. Germline V gives CDR1 SGHDT, CDR2 YYEEEE. CDR3 length: 13 amino acids. Losses at the gene ends were 5 bases for V and 6 bases for J; bases not matched to a gene: 7. The CDR3: CASSLARGLEQYF. The CDR3 DNA reads as TGTGCCAGCAGTCTTGCCAGGGGGCTCGAGCAGTACTTC. The whole variable domain, filled in from reference TRBV5-6 and TRBJ2-7, reads DAGVTQSPTHLIKTRGQQVTLRCSPKSGHDTVSWYQQALGQGPQFIFQYYEEEERQRGNFPDRFSGHQFPNYSSELNVNALLLGDSALYLCASSLARGLEQYFGPGTRLTVT.

Notes on this clonotype: At one end the junction does not follow the germline gene, possibly because of a read error. The chain combines TRBV5-1 with TRBJ2-2; TRBD1 matches at 10 bases. The CDR3 covers 15 residues. Germline CDR1 and CDR2: SGHRS and YFSETQ. CDR3 nucleotide sequence: TGCGCCAGCAGCCCGTGGGACAGGGGAACCGGGGAGCTGTCTTTT. Amino acid sequence: CASSPWDRGTGELSF.

On this clonotype: An end of the junction differs from the germline gene, which may be a read error. The chain uses TRBV27 and TRBJ2-7; D is possibly TRBD2 (5 bases). The CDR3 covers 16 residues. Germline CDR1 reads MNHEY; CDR2 reads SMNVEV (reference sequence). CDR3 nucleotide sequence: TGTGCCAGCAGTCTATCCAGTGGAGGTGCACCCTACGAGCAGTACTTC. Residues: CASSLSSGGAPYEQYF.

This clonotype was seen a handful of times. V gene TRBV28 combines with J gene TRBJ1-5; no reliable D call. The V end lost 8 bases, the J end lost 0 bases, and 11 bases lay between the germline ends. Looked up from germline, CDR1 is MDHEN and CDR2 is SYDVKM. The CDR3 consists of 14 residues. CDR3 loop: CASARPNSNQPQHF. The CDR3 DNA is TGTGCCAGCGCTAGACCAAATAGCAATCAGCCCCAGCATTTT.

In this sample, this clonotype turned up a few times. The chain is built from TRBV12-3 or TRBV12-4 and TRBJ2-5; D not certain. V was shortened by 4 bases and J by 3 bases, with 9 bases between the two germline ends. This CDR3 has 13 residues. CDR3 bases: TGTGCCAGCAGTTCCTTCTTTGAAGAGACCCAGTACTTC. This codes for CASSSFFEETQYF.

The rearrangement links TRBV20-1 to TRBJ2-1, with 13 positions matching TRBD2. CDR1 and CDR2 from the germline V gene are DFQATT and SNEGSKA (reference sequence). This CDR3 spans 14 amino acids. Trimming took 5 bases from V and 9 from J; bases not matched to a gene: 7. The CDR3 bases are TGCAGTGCTGCTCCGGGACTAGCGGGATTTGAGCAGTTCTTC. Residues: CSAAPGLAGFEQFF.

The sample holds a few counts of this clonotype. The V gene is TRBV9, the J gene TRBJ2-4; D not certain. CDR1 and CDR2 from the germline V gene are SGDLS and YYNGEE. The CDR3 sequence is 15 residues long. Trimming removed 0 bases from V and 0 bases from J, with 7 bases in between. CDR3 in DNA: TGTGCCAGCAGCGTAGCTGGAACAGCCAAAAACATTCAGTACTTC. This codes for CASSVAGTAKNIQYF. Using reference TRBV9 and TRBJ2-4 for the parts outside the CDR3, the full variable domain is DSGVTQTPKHLITATGQRVTLRCSPRSGDLSVYWYQQSLDQGLQFLIQYYNGEERAKGNILERFSAQQFPDLHSELNLSSLELGDSALYFCASSVAGTAKNIQYFGAGTRLSVL.

The chain employs TRBV27 and TRBJ1-1; D is ambiguous. Trimming left V 2 bases short and J 5 bases short, with 12 bases between. This CDR3 comprises 14 residues. From germline, CDR1 is MNHEY and CDR2 SMNVEV (reference sequence). The CDR3 bases are TGTGCCAGCAGTTTAAAAGGTGTGGGAACTGAAGCTTTCTTT. Translated: CASSLKGVGTEAFF.

This clonotype was found a few times. The rearrangement joins TRBV29-1 to TRBJ2-7, with D tentatively TRBD2 (7 bases). V lost 7 bases to trimming and J lost 1 base, with 17 bases between them. Germline CDR1 is SQVTM and CDR2 is ANQGSEA. This CDR3 has 14 amino acids. The CDR3 DNA sequence: TGCAGCGCTTCAGGGAGCGGGACATCCTACGAGCAGTACTTC. Protein sequence: CSASGSGTSYEQYF.

The rearrangement links TRBV6-5 to TRBJ1-4; 7 bases agree with TRBD1. The CDR3 totals 16 residues. The V segment lost 0 bases and the J segment 4 bases; nucleotides outside the gene matches: 5. Germline lookup yields CDR1 MNHEY and CDR2 SVGAGI. Here the CDR3 DNA reads TGTGCCAGCAGTTACTCCCCGGGACAGCATAATGAAAAACTGTTTTTT. This sequence encodes CASSYSPGQHNEKLFF.

This clonotype was counted many times. The rearrangement joins TRBV10-3 to TRBJ2-3; 12 bases agree with TRBD2. The V segment lost 4 bases and the J segment 0 bases; nucleotides outside the gene matches: 2. This CDR3 has 16 amino acids. CDR1 and CDR2 from the germline V gene are ENHRY and SYGVKD. CDR3 sequence: CAISGLAGVSTDTQYF. The CDR3 nucleotides are TGTGCCATCAGTGGACTAGCGGGAGTTAGCACAGATACGCAGTATTTT.

In this sample, this clonotype turned up a few times. This chain connects TRBV3-1 to TRBJ2-1, with 11 positions matching TRBD2. CDR1 is LGHDT, CDR2 YNNKEL, per germline (reference sequence). V gave up 0 bases and J gave up 7 bases; unmatched junction bases: 5. The CDR3 has 16 amino acids. The CDR3 loop reads CASSQDTSGRGNEQFF. The CDR3 DNA reads as TGTGCCAGCAGCCAAGATACTAGCGGGAGAGGGAATGAGCAGTTCTTC.

A few counts support this clonotype. The chain recombines TRBV6-5 with TRBJ2-2, with 7 bases matching TRBD2. The germline V gene has CDR1 MNHEY and CDR2 SVGAGI. With V trimmed by 0 bases and J by 9 bases, 16 bases remained unmatched. The CDR3 runs 18 residues. CDR3 in DNA: TGTGCCAGCAGTTACTCAGGCCTCGGGGGGAATAAAGGGTGGGAGCTGTTTTTT. It translates to CASSYSGLGGNKGWELFF.

V gene TRBV4-3 combines with J gene TRBJ1-6; 8 nucleotides align to TRBD1. Trimming took 4 bases from V and 4 from J; bases not matched to a gene: 3. CDR3 length equals 15 residues. Germline V gene lookup returns CDR1 LGHNA and CDR2 YSLEER. The CDR3 loop is CASSLDREYNSPLHF. The CDR3 DNA follows: TGCGCCAGCAGCCTGGACAGGGAGTATAATTCACCCCTCCACTTT.

In its sample, this clonotype was seen a few times. V and J are TRBV3-1 and TRBJ2-7, with D unclear. The germline gives CDR1 LGHDT, CDR2 YNNKEL (reference sequence). CDR3 length equals 18 residues. Trimming removed 0 bases from V and 0 bases from J, with 18 bases in between. The CDR3 DNA reads TGTGCCAGCAGCCAAGACCAGGTGGGCGCCGACCTCTCCTACGAGCAGTACTTC. Translated: CASSQDQVGADLSYEQYF.

This clonotype occurred a few times. V usage is TRBV5-5 and J usage is TRBJ2-7; 8 bases align to TRBD2. The CDR3 is 15 residues long. Trimming removed 4 bases from V and 3 bases from J; junction bases left unmatched: 9. CDR1 is SGHKS and CDR2 is YYEKEE in the germline V gene (reference sequence). CDR3 DNA sequence: TGTGCCAGCAGCCCGGGACTAGATTATGGCTACGAGCAGTACTTC. Translating it yields CASSPGLDYGYEQYF.

CDR3 sequence (DNA): TGTGCCAGCAGCTGGACAGGGGGCGCGGATACTGAAGCTTTCTTT. Encoded protein: CASSWTGGADTEAFF. The chain couples TRBV7-9 to TRBJ1-1; 11 bases agree with TRBD1. The J segment lost 5 bases and the V segment lost 4 bases, leaving 6 bases of the junction unmatched. Germline CDR1 reads SEHNR; CDR2 reads FQNEAQ (reference sequence). This CDR3 spans 15 amino acids.

This clonotype was counted many times. The chain uses TRBV7-9 and TRBJ2-3; 10 bases map to TRBD2. V gave up 5 bases and J gave up 2 bases; unmatched junction bases: 1. This CDR3 has 14 amino acids. The germline CDR1 and CDR2 sequences are SEHNR and FQNEAQ (reference sequence). The CDR3 reads CASSTSGDTDTQYF. The CDR3 nucleotides read TGTGCCAGCAGCACTAGCGGGGACACAGATACGCAGTATTTT. The full variable domain, its missing parts supplied by reference TRBV7-9 and TRBJ2-3, is DTGVSQNPRHKITKRGQNVTFRCDPISEHNRLYWYRQTLGQGPEFLTYFQNEAQLEKSRLLSDRFSAERPKGSFSTLEIQRTEQGDSAMYLCASSTSGDTDTQYFGPGTRLTVL.

This clonotype was found a few times. The V call is TRBV4-3, the J call TRBJ2-7, with 8 bases fitting TRBD1. This CDR3 region has 16 residues. Per germline, CDR1 LGHNA and CDR2 YSLEER. The V gene end was trimmed by 0 bases and the J gene end by 3 bases; junction bases not matched to a gene: 7. The CDR3 loop is CASSQELAGGRYEQYF. The CDR3 bases are TGCGCCAGCAGCCAAGAGTTGGCAGGGGGCCGCTACGAGCAGTACTTC.

This clonotype appeared a few times. The rearrangement uses TRBV5-6 and TRBJ2-5, with TRBD1 matching over 11 bases. Germline V gene sequence: CDR1 SGHDT, CDR2 YYEEEE. This CDR3 spans 15 amino acids. Trimming cost V 3 bases and J 5 bases; bases outside gene matches: 6. The CDR3 nucleotides read TGTGCCAGCAGCTCCCGGACAGGGGGCTGGGAGACCCAGTACTTC. It translates to CASSSRTGGWETQYF.

In this sample, this clonotype turned up a few times. It may be a read error: a sequence one base away is much more abundant. V and J are TRBV4-3 and TRBJ2-2, with D perhaps matching TRBD1 (5 bases). Between the trimmed V and J ends, which lost 0 bases and 0 bases, there was a span of 5 bases. CDR3 size: 15 residues. Germline lookup yields CDR1 LGHNA and CDR2 YSLEER. The CDR3 loop reads CASSQDRANTGELFF. In nucleotides, the CDR3 is TGCGCCAGCAGCCAAGACAGGGCGAACACCGGGGAGCTGTTTTTT.

This sequence joins TRBV6-6 and TRBJ1-1; no reliable D call. Trimming stripped 8 bases from V and 0 bases from J, with 7 bases between. CDR3 length: 12 residues. Germline lookup yields CDR1 MNHNY and CDR2 SVGAGI (reference sequence). The CDR3 sequence: CASGEMNTEAFF. CDR3 nucleotides: TGTGCCAGCGGTGAGATGAACACTGAAGCTTTCTTT.

The table lists this clonotype with many counts. The chain employs TRBV5-1 and TRBJ2-7; weak D call: TRBD1 (7 bases). V was shortened by 3 bases and J by 4 bases, with 20 bases between the two germline ends. This CDR3 region has 16 residues. In germline, CDR1 is SGHRS, CDR2 YFSETQ. The CDR3 here is CASSSSGTEGGYEQYF. In nucleotides, the CDR3 is TGCGCCAGCAGCTCCTCCGGGACAGAGGGGGGATACGAGCAGTACTTC.